Each of the 16 T cell receptor beta chains below was sequenced from the same sample in a study of blood T cell repertoires in COVID-19 (TCRdb year 2020). Library construction relied on the immunoSEQ multiplex PCR assay. TCRdb took over this immuneACCESS table, retaining in-frame rearrangements with V and J assigned. Such tables are incomplete; in checked studies, under half of the missing clones stem from an unresolved V gene, and the remainder is unexplained. The sample table records more than 100,000 clones; approximately 80% of these occur just once. Of the sample, approximately 12% falls within the top ten clones. Sequenced input: peripheral blood. These receptors were collected from a human donor in a cohort sampled during active COVID-19.

The chain combines TRBV2 with TRBJ1-5, with D possibly TRBD1 on 5 matching bases. CDR3 length equals 13 residues. Germline V gene lookup returns CDR1 SNHLY and CDR2 FYNNEI. Trimming left V 6 bases short and J 3 bases short, with 9 bases between. The CDR3 protein is CASRRQNNQPQHF. The CDR3 DNA reads TGTGCCAGCAGGCGACAGAACAATCAGCCCCAGCATTTT.

This chain uses TRBV5-4 with TRBJ2-5; 13 bases match TRBD2. The V segment lost 0 bases and the J segment 6 bases; nucleotides outside the gene matches: 2. The CDR3 totals 15 residues. Germline V gene lookup returns CDR1 SGHNT and CDR2 YYREEE (reference sequence). The CDR3 protein is CASSLELAGGQTQYF. CDR3 nucleotides: TGTGCCAGCAGCTTGGAACTAGCGGGGGGGCAGACCCAGTACTTC.

CDR3 in amino acids: CAWSSVRYGYTF. Here the CDR3 DNA reads TGTGCCTGGAGTTCTGTGCGCTATGGCTACACCTTC. The chain joins TRBV30 to TRBJ1-2, with D uncertain. CDR1 is GTSNPN and CDR2 is SVGIG in the germline V gene (reference sequence). Trimming shortened V by 2 bases and J by 4 bases, and 8 bases separated the two germline ends. The CDR3 is 12 amino acids.

This clone appeared once. The chain links TRBV4-3 to TRBJ1-2; possibly TRBD1 for D (5 bases). V lost 3 bases and J 4 bases, leaving 12 bases between the germline ends. Germline V CDR1 and CDR2: LGHNA, YSLEER. The length of the CDR3 is 14 residues. In nucleotides, the CDR3 is TGCGCCAGCAGCCAGGACACCCAAGCCTATGGCTACACCTTC. Its translation is CASSQDTQAYGYTF.

This chain joins TRBV7-5 and TRBJ1-4; the listed D gene, TRBD1, was not tested against the DNA. TRBV7-5 represents a pseudogene. The CDR3 consists of 15 residues. The CDR3 sequence: CVRSARQGGGEKLFF. The CDR3 coding sequence is TGTGTCAGAAGCGCCCGACAGGGTGGAGGGGAAAAACTGTTTTTT.

This rearrangement joins TRBV3-1 (or the pseudogene TRBV3-2) to TRBJ1-1; perhaps TRBD1 as D (5 bases). Trimming cost V 3 bases and J 1 base, with 6 bases left between them. Germline CDR1 is LGHDT and CDR2 is YNNKEL (reference sequence). The CDR3 extends over 13 amino acids. The CDR3, as DNA: TGTGCCAGCAGCCAGGGGGGGAACACTGAAGCTTTCTTT. It codes for CASSQGGNTEAFF.

This sequence joins TRBV4-1 and TRBJ2-1; TRBD1 aligns across 10 bases. The CDR3 loop spans 15 amino acids. Per the germline V gene, CDR1 is MGHRA and CDR2 is YSYEKL. Trimming took 1 base from V and 6 from J; bases not matched to a gene: 3. The CDR3 sequence: CASSQAGTGVNEQFF. Here the CDR3 DNA reads TGCGCCAGCAGCCAAGCCGGGACAGGGGTCAATGAGCAGTTCTTC.

This chain links TRBV7-3 with TRBJ2-7, with 11 bases that match TRBD1. V shed 5 bases and J 3 bases; nucleotides not matched to a gene: 6. The CDR3 length is 15 residues. Germline V CDR1 and CDR2: SGHTA, FQGTGA. CDR3 coding DNA: TGTGCCAGCAGCCCAGGGACAGGGGGTTTCTACGAGCAGTACTTC. Translation: CASSPGTGGFYEQYF.

V and J are TRBV3-1 (or the pseudogene TRBV3-2) and TRBJ2-2; tentatively, D is TRBD1 (6 bases). The ends were cut back, 2 bases at V and 7 bases at J, with 17 bases in the middle. This CDR3 has 16 residues. Germline lookup yields CDR1 LGHDT and CDR2 YNNKEL (reference sequence). The DNA for the CDR3 is TGTGCCAGCAGCCAATCGGACAGCCGGGGTGGCGGGGAGCTGTTTTTT. Protein product: CASSQSDSRGGGELFF.

The chain couples TRBV7-2 to TRBJ2-3, with 10 bases lining up with TRBD2. J lost 3 bases, V lost 1 base, and 4 bases had no gene match. Germline CDR1 reads SGHTA; CDR2 reads FQGNSA. CDR3 size: 16 residues. The CDR3 sequence: CASSLVGTSETDTQYF. In nucleotides, the CDR3 is TGTGCCAGCAGCTTAGTTGGGACTAGCGAAACAGATACGCAGTATTTT.

This clone was found a few times. The chain joins TRBV5-6 to TRBJ1-3; 8 bases are a match to TRBD1. This CDR3 region has 13 residues. Germline values: CDR1 SGHDT, CDR2 YYEEEE. V dropped 4 bases and J dropped 7; count of bases not matched to a gene: 4. The CDR3 sequence: CASSTRQGNTIYF. CDR3 nucleotide sequence: TGTGCCAGCAGCACCCGACAGGGGAACACCATATATTTT.

This clone was detected only a few times. The genes are TRBV5-6 and TRBJ2-7, with TRBD1 matching 7 bases. This CDR3 is 15 amino acids long. Looked up from germline, CDR1 is SGHDT and CDR2 is YYEEEE. Unmatched junction bases numbered 10, after V lost 4 bases and J lost 3 bases. CDR3 in amino acids: CASSRFTGVNYEQYF. The CDR3 DNA follows: TGTGCCAGCAGCAGGTTTACAGGGGTTAACTACGAGCAGTACTTC.

This sequence joins TRBV1 and TRBJ1-3; the table calls TRBD1, which could not be checked here. TRBV1 is shown as a pseudogene. This CDR3 is built from 16 residues. The DNA of the CDR3 is TGCACCAGCAGCCAAGATGAGGGGGCAGAGGGAAACACCATATATTTT. Amino acid sequence: CTSSQDEGAEGNTIYF.

The chain recombines TRBV6-5 with TRBJ1-1; no clear D gene. The V gene's germline CDR1 is MNHEY and CDR2 SVGAGI. The CDR3 loop spans 10 amino acids. The V and J ends lost 10 bases and 1 base respectively, with 4 bases between them. CDR3 in amino acids: CATGNTEAFF. The CDR3 nucleotides are TGTGCCACCGGGAACACTGAAGCTTTCTTT.

The chain uses TRBV24-1 and TRBJ2-2; no reliable D call. In germline, CDR1 is KGHDR, CDR2 SFDVKD. V was cut by 5 bases and J by 6 bases, with 15 bases left in between. The CDR3 consists of 15 residues. CDR3 DNA: TGTGCCACCAGTGGCCGGGTTCCGAGCTCCGGGGAGCTGTTTTTT. Its translation is CATSGRVPSSGELFF.

The chain carries TRBV10-1 and TRBJ2-7; D might be TRBD1 (6 bases). Trimming pared 3 bases from V and 9 bases from J, leaving 12 bases between. In germline, CDR1 is WNHNN, CDR2 SYGVQD (reference sequence). This CDR3 is 12 amino acids long. The CDR3 DNA reads TGCGCCAGCAGTGATTATCAGGGGTGGCAGTACTTC. Protein: CASSDYQGWQYF.